These 8 T cell receptor beta chains were sequenced from one sample in a study of blood T cells in healthy people across ages. Using a J-beta primer mix together with a sample-barcoded 5' primer, a second PCR was run for about 6 to 11 cycles. TCRdb reprocessed the 5' RACE reads via MiXCR and lists one record per CDR3 protein. This sample has about 1.4 million distinct CDR3 sequences; approximately 59% occur once, and the top ten carry about 6.3%. Source material: blood. These receptors originate from a man younger than 35 in good health.

The CDR3 spells CASSLLPWVAGDNEQFF. The CDR3 nucleotides are TGCGCCAGCAGCCTTCTTCCTTGGGTAGCGGGAGACAATGAGCAGTTCTTC. J is TRBJ2-1 and V is TRBV4-1, with 9 bases matching TRBD2. CDR1 is MGHRA and CDR2 is YSYEKL in the germline V gene. The CDR3 covers 17 residues. Losses at the gene ends were 4 bases for V and 5 bases for J; bases not matched to a gene: 12.

CDR3 nucleotide sequence: TGCAGTGCCGAGCTCCTAGAGGAGCAGTTCTTC. Translating gives CSAELLEEQFF. This chain connects TRBV20-1 to TRBJ2-1; D gene ambiguous. Looked up from germline, CDR1 is DFQATT and CDR2 is SNEGSKA (reference sequence). The CDR3 extends over 11 amino acids. V dropped 6 bases and J dropped 10 bases, with 13 bases sitting between them.

The chain joins TRBV7-6 to TRBJ2-5; 7 bases are shared with TRBD2. The J call is in doubt because the DNA end fits TRBJ2-7 better. The CDR3 totals 14 residues. The V gene's germline CDR1 is SGHVS and CDR2 FNYEAQ. CDR3 nucleotides: TGTGCCAGCAGCCCAGCAGGACTAGTCGTCGAGCAGTACTTC. This gives the protein CASSPAGLVVEQYF.

This clonotype was found a few times. This chain uses TRBV20-1 with TRBJ2-3, with 11 bases aligning to TRBD1. CDR1 is DFQATT, CDR2 SNEGSKA, per germline (reference sequence). There are 16 residues in the CDR3. V lost 0 bases and J lost 5; bases outside the gene matches: 7. Here the CDR3 reads CSARDPDRGQGDTQYF. CDR3 coding DNA: TGCAGTGCTAGAGACCCGGACAGGGGGCAAGGAGATACGCAGTATTTT.

This rearrangement joins TRBV4-1 to TRBJ2-3, with D possibly being TRBD2 (6 bases). The CDR3 is 15 residues long. With 2 bases removed from V and 5 bases from J, the gap between germline ends came to 14 bases. CDR1 MGHRA and CDR2 YSYEKL come from the germline V gene. The CDR3 DNA sequence: TGCGCCAGCAGCCAACAACGGAGGGGTCTAGATACGCAGTATTTT. Translating gives CASSQQRRGLDTQYF.

The V call is TRBV12-3 or TRBV12-4, the J call TRBJ2-1, with 7 nucleotides matching TRBD1. V trimming: 4 bases; J trimming: 8 bases; junction bases outside the gene matches: 11. The length of the CDR3 is 15 residues. CDR3 sequence: CASSSEGQRPYEQFF. The CDR3 DNA sequence: TGTGCCAGCAGTTCTGAGGGACAGAGACCGTATGAGCAGTTCTTC.

This rearrangement joins TRBV11-2 to TRBJ1-3; 7 bases map to TRBD1. CDR1 and CDR2 from the germline V gene are SGHAT and FQNNGV. The V gene end was trimmed by 5 bases and the J gene end by 1 base; junction bases not matched to a gene: 5. The CDR3 is 15 amino acids. The CDR3 DNA sequence: TGTGCCAGCAGCATCGCAGGGGGGTCTGGAAACACCATATATTTT. It translates to CASSIAGGSGNTIYF.

This clonotype was seen a few times. CDR3 DNA sequence: TGCAGCGCCCCCGGGACGGTCTCCTACAATGAGCAGTTCTTC. Its translation is CSAPGTVSYNEQFF. The chain has TRBV29-1 and TRBJ2-1; D could derive from TRBD1 or TRBD2 (5 bases each). Deletions cut 7 bases from V and 0 bases from J, with 13 bases between. The CDR3 is 14 amino acids. The V gene's germline CDR1 is SQVTM and CDR2 ANQGSEA.